Listed here are 12 T cell receptor beta chains from one sample, sequenced in a study of T-cell reconstitution after alpha-beta-depleted transplantation in children. Unique molecular identifiers were used to barcode this TCRbeta library. Via MiXCR, TCRdb re-called the PCR reads, giving one row per CDR3 protein. The sample records approximately 190,000 distinct CDR3 sequences, around 7.7% being singletons. This material consisted of PBMCs, mostly from graft donor cells, taken 360 days after TCRalphabeta/CD19-depleted stem cell transplant. These receptors were obtained from a male patient between 2 and 9 years old who had a stem cell transplant for acute myeloid leukemia, so the T cells may come from the graft donor.

This clonotype has a count of ten or more. This CDR3 reads CSVGRGYTDTQYF. The CDR3 DNA reads as TGCAGCGTTGGACGGGGCTACACAGATACGCAGTATTTT. The rearrangement uses TRBV29-1 and TRBJ2-3, with D tentatively TRBD1 or TRBD2 (5 bases each). Germline values: CDR1 SQVTM, CDR2 ANQGSEA. There are 13 residues in the CDR3. Trimming left V 4 bases short and J 2 bases short, with 10 bases between.

This clonotype was observed many times. Written as DNA, the CDR3 is TGTGCCACCAGTGATCTCCTAGGCGATGAGCAGTTCTTC. Translating gives CATSDLLGDEQFF. The chain recombines TRBV24-1 with TRBJ2-1; D remains ambiguous. Per germline, CDR1 KGHDR and CDR2 SFDVKD. V lost 3 bases, J lost 8 bases, and 10 bases lay in between. CDR3 length: 13 amino acids.

This clonotype has at least ten counts. This chain links TRBV5-1 with TRBJ2-1; D call uncertain. V gave up 0 bases and J gave up 3 bases, with 1 base separating them. Germline V CDR1 and CDR2: SGHRS, YFSETQ. The CDR3 runs 12 residues. In DNA, the CDR3 is TGCGCCAGCAGCTTGGTCTACAATGAGCAGTTCTTC. Translated: CASSLVYNEQFF.

The chain employs TRBV12-3 or TRBV12-4 and TRBJ2-5, with 15 nucleotides matching TRBD2. The CDR3 loop spans 18 amino acids. The J segment lost 1 base and the V segment lost 6 bases, leaving 9 bases of the junction unmatched. The CDR3 is CASREGLAGGQLQETQYF. The CDR3 region has the DNA TGTGCCAGCAGGGAGGGACTAGCGGGGGGCCAACTCCAAGAGACCCAGTACTTC.

Many counts were recorded for this clonotype. The chain couples TRBV20-1 to TRBJ2-3; no clear D gene. The CDR3 has 14 residues. Per germline, CDR1 DFQATT and CDR2 SNEGSKA (reference sequence). The V end was cut by 6 bases, the J end by 1 base, with 14 bases between. This chain's CDR3 is CSARNMDGTDTQYF. CDR3 nucleotides: TGCAGTGCCCGGAACATGGACGGCACAGATACGCAGTATTTT.

The rearrangement joins TRBV4-3 to TRBJ2-7; the match to TRBD2 covers 11 bases. The germline V gene encodes CDR1 LGHNA and CDR2 YSLEER. J lost 5 bases, V lost 3 bases, and 6 bases had no gene match. The CDR3 totals 15 residues. CDR3 loop: CASSQISGRADEQYF. CDR3 bases: TGCGCCAGCAGCCAGATTAGCGGGAGGGCCGACGAGCAGTACTTC.

This clonotype has just a few counts. The chain uses TRBV27 and TRBJ1-6, with D possibly being TRBD1 (5 bases). CDR1 is MNHEY and CDR2 is SMNVEV in the germline V gene (reference sequence). Trimming cost V 4 bases and J 9 bases, with 22 bases left between them. The length of the CDR3 is 17 residues. CDR3 sequence (DNA): TGTGCCAGCAGTTCCCGTTATCAGGGCGCTTCAGGTTCACCCCTCCACTTT. It encodes CASSSRYQGASGSPLHF.

A few counts support this clonotype. This chain uses TRBV7-6 with TRBJ2-5; 7 nucleotides agree with TRBD1. Per germline, CDR1 SGHVS and CDR2 FNYEAQ. V trimming: 5 bases; J trimming: 2 bases; junction bases outside the gene matches: 8. This CDR3 is built from 15 residues. CDR3 in amino acids: CASSTLRDSQETQYF. The CDR3 nucleotides read TGTGCCAGCAGCACCCTCCGGGACAGTCAAGAGACCCAGTACTTC.

The chain uses TRBV13 and TRBJ2-5; D might be TRBD1 or TRBD2, each matching 6 bases. V was trimmed by 11 bases and J by 4 bases, leaving 20 bases between them. This CDR3 spans 14 amino acids. Germline assignment: CDR1 PRHDT and CDR2 FYEKMQ (reference sequence). DNA of the CDR3: TGTGCCTTCTGTCCGGGGGCAGGGTTAGAGACCCAGTACTTC. It codes for CAFCPGAGLETQYF. Based on the CDR3 plus reference TRBV13 and TRBJ2-5, the full variable domain is AAGVIQSPRHLIKEKRETATLKCYPIPRHDTVYWYQQGPGQDPQFLISFYEKMQSDKGSIPDRFSAQQFSDYHSELNMSSLELGDSALYFCAFCPGAGLETQYFGPGTRLLVL.

This clonotype was counted many times. The chain uses TRBV7-9 and TRBJ2-1, with 9 bases that match TRBD1. Germline V lookup: CDR1 SEHNR, CDR2 FQNEAQ (reference sequence). This CDR3 has 13 amino acids. Trimming took 5 bases from V and 8 from J; bases not matched to a gene: 4. The CDR3 sequence is CASSRDRVDEQFF. In nucleotides, the CDR3 is TGTGCCAGCAGCCGGGACAGGGTGGATGAGCAGTTCTTC.

This clonotype was found many times. The chain combines TRBV29-1 with TRBJ2-7; a weak D match, TRBD2 (6 bases). CDR1 is SQVTM, CDR2 ANQGSEA, per germline. CDR3 size: 12 residues. For the CDR3, the DNA is TGCCTTGGCGGGACGCCATCCTACGAGCAGTACTTC. Its translation is CLGGTPSYEQYF.

At least ten counts were recorded for this clonotype. J is TRBJ2-3 and V is TRBV5-1, with D perhaps matching TRBD2 (7 bases). Per germline, CDR1 SGHRS and CDR2 YFSETQ. CDR3 length: 16 residues. The ends were cut back, 0 bases at V and 0 bases at J, with 11 bases in the middle. CDR3 sequence reads: CASSLDRGASTDTQYF. The CDR3 DNA reads as TGCGCCAGCAGCTTGGATCGGGGGGCAAGCACAGATACGCAGTATTTT.